This T cell receptor beta chain was sequenced for a study of cytomegalovirus exposure and HLA in healthy donors. Study information: It was reported in a later analysis that the same platform had been used for the 120 validation repertoires as for the approximately 670 first-cohort repertoires.

The CDR3 contains 16 residues. The germline V and J ends were trimmed by 0 bases and 6 bases, with 15 bases remaining between them. The germline CDR1 and CDR2 sequences are LGHNA and YNFKEQ. This clone counts as medium-sized. Its antigen is unknown. Profiling relied on immunoSEQ multiplex PCR, and the TCRdb table lists in-frame clones only, not all of them. The repertoire holds over 85,000 clones, with more than 70% as singletons. General observations from the study: The investigators catalogued 164 TCR beta chains as cytomegalovirus-associated.

The sequenced sample consisted of PBMCs. This chain joins TRBV4-2 and TRBJ2-1; maybe TRBD2 (5 bases). The sequence derives from a woman between 18 and 29 years old in good health and CMV-seronegative. CDR3 DNA: TGTGCCAGCAGCCAAGAAGGATCTGCAGGAGGCAATGAGCAGTTCTTC. Translating gives CASSQEGSAGGNEQFF.